One T cell receptor beta chain is described in this entry. The trim removed 5 bases at V and 2 bases at J, leaving 3 bases unmatched. Germline assignment: CDR1 LNHDA and CDR2 SQIVND (reference sequence). The CDR3 is 14 amino acids. In the original workflow: For nucleated cells, counts were estimated from reference gene primer amplification. Clones were read by immunoSEQ multiplex PCR, and TCRdb kept only the in-frame ones, dropping some. Clonal size and the V and J genes are those of that table, whereas D and trimming came from the DNA. The sample lists fewer than 200,000 clones, 80% to 85% seen once, with 7.6% in the top ten. This sample is drawn from a study of blood T cell repertoires in COVID-19. Study as a whole: The United States, Italy and Spain supplied acute and convalescent COVID-19 samples. PBMCs, B-cell-depleted T cells, or T cells provided the cDNA or gDNA that made up the material.

The Seattle patients, enrolled during active infection, were followed longitudinally. Source material: peripheral blood. The chain has TRBV19 and TRBJ2-7; TRBD2 matches at 10 bases. This TCR derives from a woman in her 70s with COVID-19, enrolled during active disease. CDR3 coding DNA: TGTGCCAGTAGTCCCCTAGCGGGAGCCTACGAGCAGTACTTC. Protein sequence: CASSPLAGAYEQYF.